Shown below are 7 T cell receptor beta chains from a single sample sequenced in a study of molecular identifiers for immune sequencing clone quantification. MiXCR, applied by TCRdb to the PCR reads, yields one record per CDR3 protein. The sample carries some 100,000 distinct CDR3 sequences, 15% to 20% recorded once. Sequences were obtained from naive CD8+ T cells from blood, with Jurkat cell RNA spiked in. The subset: FACS-sorted CD8+CD4-CCR7+CD45RA+ naive T cells. Every receptor here comes from a human donor in good health. Some libraries in this study had Jurkat cell RNA spiked in.

There are many counts of this clonotype. This chain connects TRBV20-1 to TRBJ2-7; D tentatively reads TRBD1 or TRBD2 (5 bases each). Germline CDR1 and CDR2: DFQATT and SNEGSKA (reference sequence). CDR3 length equals 14 residues. Trimming took 5 bases from V and 4 from J, leaving 18 bases between them. CDR3 nucleotides: TGCAGTGCTCCAGATTTTCGGGACGGTTACGAGCAGTACTTC. This encodes CSAPDFRDGYEQYF.

As concerns this clonotype: With a much larger clone just one base away, this may be a read error. The CDR3 DNA reads as TGTACCAGCAGCCACCTAACGGGGGACTACGAGCAGTACTTC. It translates to CTSSHLTGDYEQYF. The rearrangement joins TRBV3-1 to TRBJ2-7, with D possibly TRBD2 on 6 matching bases. The CDR3 covers 14 residues. Germline values: CDR1 LGHDT, CDR2 YNNKEL (reference sequence).

This clonotype was detected a few times. The gene calls are TRBV13 and TRBJ2-3; D is uncertain. Germline CDR1 reads PRHDT; CDR2 reads FYEKMQ (reference sequence). CDR3 length: 15 residues. V gave up 5 bases and J gave up 2 bases, with 14 bases separating them. The CDR3 DNA sequence: TGTGCCAGCAGCATATGGAGCTATCCCACAGATACGCAGTATTTT. Its protein is CASSIWSYPTDTQYF.

In this sample, this clonotype turned up many times. J is TRBJ2-5 and V is TRBV5-6, with TRBD1 matching over 10 bases. The V and J ends lost 0 bases and 5 bases, in that order; junction bases with no gene match: 7. Germline values: CDR1 SGHDT, CDR2 YYEEEE. The CDR3 extends over 16 amino acids. In DNA form, the CDR3 reads TGTGCCAGCAGCTTGGGACCGACAGGGGGCGTCGAGACCCAGTACTTC. Protein sequence: CASSLGPTGGVETQYF.

This clonotype was picked up many times. V and J are TRBV6-6 and TRBJ2-7, with D perhaps matching TRBD1 (6 bases). Germline-derived CDR1 and CDR2 are MNHNY and SVGAGI (reference sequence). V was clipped by 7 bases and J by 5 bases, with 21 bases between them. The CDR3 covers 15 residues. The CDR3 sequence is CASTSRGIWVHEQYF. CDR3 DNA sequence: TGTGCCAGCACCTCAAGGGGGATATGGGTGCACGAGCAGTACTTC.

Concerning this clonotype: This may stem from a read error, because a much larger clone lies one nucleotide away. The chain joins TRBV27 to TRBJ2-2, with D maybe TRBD2 (5 bases). Trimming cost V 2 bases and J 4 bases, with 14 bases left between them. The CDR3 is 16 residues long. Germline V CDR1 and CDR2: MNHEY, SMNVEV (reference sequence). CDR3 sequence (DNA): TGTGCCAGCAGTTTAATCCTGGTTGGAGGCACCGGGGAGCTGTTTTTT. Residues: CASSLILVGGTGELFF.

This chain connects TRBV7-6 to TRBJ2-3; D not certain. CDR1 SGHVS and CDR2 FNYEAQ come from the germline V gene. This CDR3 has 14 amino acids. V was pared by 6 bases and J by 7 bases, with 17 bases between. The chain's CDR3 is CASSTDLAPHTQYF. CDR3 bases: TGTGCCAGCAGTACGGACCTGGCCCCCCATACGCAGTATTTT.